The rows below give T cell receptor beta chains drawn from one sample of a study of shared clonotypes between healthy human individuals. Sequencing used immunoSEQ multiplex PCR; TCRdb keeps in-frame clones, though not all of them. The profile covers roughly 170,000 clones, with roughly 70% appearing a single time and over 9.5% taken by the ten largest. The sample comprised memory CD4+ T cells sorted from blood. Every receptor here comes from a man aged 25-45 years in good health. Each CDR3 is given with its conserved first and last residue. The order of the fields is J gene, D gene, clone size, V gene, CDR3 DNA, CDR3 protein. A D gene is named only where the DNA matches it firmly. Not every row has a clone size; where given, it reads once, few, many or a size class.

>TRBJ2-5|.|.|TRBV14
TGTGCCAGCAGCCAATTTTCCCTCGGAGAGACCCAGTACTTC
CASSQFSLGETQYF
>TRBJ2-3|.|few|TRBV7-2
TGTGCCAGCAGCTTCGACAGAAGCACAGATACGCAGTATTTT
CASSFDRSTDTQYF
>TRBJ2-7|TRBD1|.|TRBV28
TGTGCCAGCAGTCTAACCTCGACAGGGACCTACGAGCAGTACTTC
CASSLTSTGTYEQYF
>TRBJ1-1|.|few|TRBV19
TGTGCCAGTAGTGGACAGTGGTCTCAAGCTTTCTTT
CASSGQWSQAFF
>TRBJ2-7|.|few|TRBV5-4
TGTGCCAGCAGCTTACGGGGCAGGGACTACGAGCAGTACTTC
CASSLRGRDYEQYF
>TRBJ2-1|.|.|TRBV9
TGTGCCAGCAGCGTCGGTGAAGTTTACAATGAGCAGTTCTTC
CASSVGEVYNEQFF
>TRBJ1-1|.|.|TRBV10-3
TGTGCCATCAGTGGGACTCCGGGGGTGTACACTGAAGCTTTCTTT
CAISGTPGVYTEAFF
>TRBJ1-1|.|.|TRBV27
TGTGCCAGCAGTTTACGCACGAGAGGCAGGGTGAACACTGAAGCTTTCTTT
CASSLRTRGRVNTEAFF
>TRBJ2-7|.|few|TRBV25-1
TGTGCCAGCAGTGATCCCAGGTACGAGCAGTACTTC
CASSDPRYEQYF
>TRBJ1-1|.|few|TRBV29-1
TGCAGCGTTGGGACAGACCTTGAAGCTTTCTTT
CSVGTDLEAFF
>TRBJ2-7|.|.|TRBV5-5
TGTGCCAGCAGCTTGAGGGAACAGACCCAATACGAGCAGTACTTC
CASSLREQTQYEQYF
>TRBJ1-4|.|.|TRBV4-2
TGTGCCAGCAGTCAGGGCACCAGTGCAACTAATGAAAAACTGTTTTTT
CASSQGTSATNEKLFF
>TRBJ1-2|.|.|TRBV9
TGTGCCAGCAGCGTACGGGGCACCTATGGCTACACCTTC
CASSVRGTYGYTF
>TRBJ2-1|.|.|TRBV7-2
TGTGCCAGCAGCTCCCGAACGGGCCCTTCAAGCAATGAGCAGTTCTTC
CASSSRTGPSSNEQFF
>TRBJ1-5|TRBD1|.|TRBV2
TGTGCCAGCATGTGGAGGATCGACCCCGGGACAGGGGCCAATCAGCCCCAGCATTTT
CASMWRIDPGTGANQPQHF
>TRBJ1-2|.|.|TRBV7-2
TGTGCCAGCAGCTTCCGTCCAGGGGTATTCGATGGCTACACCTTC
CASSFRPGVFDGYTF
>TRBJ1-4|.|.|TRBV5-1
TGCGCCAGCAGCAGGGGGTGGACAGCAACTAATGAAAAACTGTTTTTT
CASSRGWTATNEKLFF
>TRBJ2-7|TRBD1|.|TRBV14
TGTGCCAGCAGCCAAGGGTTGGGGACAGGGAATAACTACGAGCAGTACTTC
CASSQGLGTGNNYEQYF
>TRBJ2-4|TRBD2|once|TRBV5-6
TGTGCCAGCAGCTTGGAAGTAGGGGGTTTAGCGGGAGGGATAAACATTCAGTACTTC
CASSLEVGGLAGGINIQYF
>TRBJ2-1|.|.|TRBV5-1
TGCGCCAGCAGCTTTTTAGGGGCGCAAGCTAGGGAAGAGCAGTTCTTC
CASSFLGAQAREEQFF
>TRBJ2-3|.|.|TRBV6-1
TGTGCCAGCAGTGAATCTGGCGGCGGGGGCACAGATACGCAGTATTTT
CASSESGGGGTDTQYF
>TRBJ1-5|.|.|TRBV29-1
TGCAGCGTTGTGGAGGACCCCTATCAGCCCCAGCATTTT
CSVVEDPYQPQHF
>TRBJ2-1|TRBD2|few|TRBV28
TGTGCCAGCAGTTTATCCCTGGGACTAGCAGGGGGGCAGCAGTTCTTC
CASSLSLGLAGGQQFF
>TRBJ2-5|TRBD2|.|TRBV29-1
TGCAGCGTCAGACCCCCGGGAGGGTCTCGAGAGACCCAGTACTTC
CSVRPPGGSRETQYF
>TRBJ1-1|.|once|TRBV15
TGTGCCACCAGCAGAGATTCGGGGTATGAAGCTTTCTTT
CATSRDSGYEAFF
>TRBJ2-7|.|.|TRBV27
TGTGCCAGCAGTTCCAAAAAAGGACTGTTTCAGTACTTC
CASSSKKGLFQYF
>TRBJ1-5|TRBD1|.|TRBV19
TGTGCCAGTAGAGTACAGGGGGCGCCGAACCAGCCCCAGCATTTT
CASRVQGAPNQPQHF
>TRBJ2-3|TRBD2|.|TRBV11-3
TGTGCCAGCAGCTCGATGACTAGCGTAGATACGCAGTATTTT
CASSSMTSVDTQYF
>TRBJ2-2|.|.|TRBV28
TGTGCCAGCAGTTCATTTTCATTGCGGGCCGGGGAGCTGTTTTTT
CASSSFSLRAGELFF
>TRBJ2-7|TRBD1|.|TRBV7-9
TGTGCCAGCAGCTCGTTAGAGGACAGGGCCCCCTACGAGCAGTACTTC
CASSSLEDRAPYEQYF
>TRBJ2-7|.|.|TRBV9
TGTGCCAGCAGCGACCGGGACGGAGACTACGAGCAGTACTTC
CASSDRDGDYEQYF
>TRBJ2-7|.|few|TRBV5-4
TGTGCCAGCAGCTTGGGGTTTCCCTACGAGCAGTACTTC
CASSLGFPYEQYF
>TRBJ2-7|.|.|TRBV7-9
TGTGCCAGCAGCCATGGGCGTGGCGAGCAGTACTTC
CASSHGRGEQYF
>TRBJ2-1|TRBD2|.|TRBV14
TGTGCCAGCAGCTTTACCCCGGGACTAGGGTACCTCTTC
CASSFTPGLGYLF
>TRBJ2-3|.|.|TRBV7-2
TGTGCCAGCAGCTCCCAGGGCACAGATACGCAGTATTTT
CASSSQGTDTQYF
>TRBJ1-2|.|.|TRBV28
TGTGCCAGCAGTACCCCGATACCGACGCGGAGGGGTAACTATGGCTACACCTTC
CASSTPIPTRRGNYGYTF
>TRBJ1-3|.|.|TRBV6-5
TGTGCCAGCCACGGGTCCCTAGCGGACACCATATATTTT
CASHGSLADTIYF
>TRBJ1-3|.|.|TRBV11-2
TGTGCCAGCAGCCCAGGACTGACTGGAAACACCATATATTTT
CASSPGLTGNTIYF
>TRBJ1-1|.|.|TRBV7-3
TGTGCCAGCAGCTCAACAGGGAACGCTGAAGCTTTCTTT
CASSSTGNAEAFF
>TRBJ2-3|.|few|TRBV6-5
TGTGCCAGCAGGGACTCAGCGGGGCAGTATTTT
CASRDSAGQYF
>TRBJ2-5|TRBD1|.|TRBV27
TGTGCCAGCAGACGGACAGGGTTTGAAGAGACCCAGTACTTC
CASRRTGFEETQYF
>TRBJ1-1|.|.|TRBV30
TGTGCCTGGATGGGAGGGGGGGCCTCAAGGAACACTGAAGCTTTCTTT
CAWMGGGASRNTEAFF
>TRBJ2-1|.|once|TRBV5-5
TGTGCCAGCAGCTTGGCCGAGGGGACATTTGATGAGCAGTTCTTC
CASSLAEGTFDEQFF
>TRBJ2-1|.|.|TRBV7-2
TGTGCCAGCAGCTTAGCGGGGGAGGCGATCCTTGAGCAGTTCTTC
CASSLAGEAILEQFF
>TRBJ2-2|.|few|TRBV18
TGTGCCAGCTCACCACTACCTACCGGGGAGCTGTTTTTT
CASSPLPTGELFF
>TRBJ1-3|.|.|TRBV18
TGTGCCAGCTCACCGGGCAGTCCTGGAAACACCATATATTTT
CASSPGSPGNTIYF
>TRBJ1-1|TRBD1|.|TRBV7-9
TGTGCCAGCAGCTTAGGGGACAGGGGGCGTTGGACTGAAGCTTTCTTT
CASSLGDRGRWTEAFF
>TRBJ2-1|.|.|TRBV29-1
TGCAGCGTTGTCCGTGGCTACAATGAGCAGTTCTTC
CSVVRGYNEQFF
>TRBJ2-2|TRBD2|.|TRBV5-5
TGTGCCAGCAGCCGGACTAGCGCAGGCACCGGGGAGCTGTTTTTT
CASSRTSAGTGELFF
>TRBJ2-7|TRBD1|.|TRBV6-1
TGTGCCAGCAGGGAAGACTCAAACAGGGGTCAGTACTTC
CASREDSNRGQYF
>TRBJ1-4|.|.|TRBV9
TGTGCCAGCAGCCCCTCGACGGGAAGAAATGAAAAACTGTTTTTT
CASSPSTGRNEKLFF
>TRBJ1-5|TRBD1|.|TRBV19
TGTGCCAGTAGTAAAAGATCGGACAGGGGTCTAACTAGCAATCAGCCCCAGCATTTT
CASSKRSDRGLTSNQPQHF
>TRBJ2-5|.|.|TRBV25-1
TGTGCCAGCAGTGAACTTGGCAGGGAAGTGGAGACCCAGTACTTC
CASSELGREVETQYF
>TRBJ2-1|.|.|TRBV28
TGTGCCAGCAGTCCACGAAATGAGCAGTTCTTC
CASSPRNEQFF
>TRBJ2-5|TRBD1|few|TRBV9
TGTGCCAGCAGCGTGTCCACAGGGGTCGATAACAACCAAGAGACCCAGTACTTC
CASSVSTGVDNNQETQYF
>TRBJ2-7|.|.|TRBV7-2
TGTGCCAGCACCCTGGGTGGGCGGAACTCCTACGAGCAGTACTTC
CASTLGGRNSYEQYF
>TRBJ1-2|.|.|TRBV6-6
TGTGCCAGCGCGAGAACGGACGGCATCTATGGCTACACCTTC
CASARTDGIYGYTF
>TRBJ1-2|TRBD1|.|TRBV2
TGTGCCACCACCCCAGGGGGCGAGATCGGTGGCTACACCTTC
CATTPGGEIGGYTF
>TRBJ2-1|.|.|TRBV2
TGTGCCAGCAATCCCCAGGGTAGCTACAATGAGCAGTTCTTC
CASNPQGSYNEQFF
>TRBJ2-2|TRBD1|.|TRBV29-1
TGCAGCGTAAAGGACAGGGCCCACACCGGGGAGCTGTTTTTT
CSVKDRAHTGELFF